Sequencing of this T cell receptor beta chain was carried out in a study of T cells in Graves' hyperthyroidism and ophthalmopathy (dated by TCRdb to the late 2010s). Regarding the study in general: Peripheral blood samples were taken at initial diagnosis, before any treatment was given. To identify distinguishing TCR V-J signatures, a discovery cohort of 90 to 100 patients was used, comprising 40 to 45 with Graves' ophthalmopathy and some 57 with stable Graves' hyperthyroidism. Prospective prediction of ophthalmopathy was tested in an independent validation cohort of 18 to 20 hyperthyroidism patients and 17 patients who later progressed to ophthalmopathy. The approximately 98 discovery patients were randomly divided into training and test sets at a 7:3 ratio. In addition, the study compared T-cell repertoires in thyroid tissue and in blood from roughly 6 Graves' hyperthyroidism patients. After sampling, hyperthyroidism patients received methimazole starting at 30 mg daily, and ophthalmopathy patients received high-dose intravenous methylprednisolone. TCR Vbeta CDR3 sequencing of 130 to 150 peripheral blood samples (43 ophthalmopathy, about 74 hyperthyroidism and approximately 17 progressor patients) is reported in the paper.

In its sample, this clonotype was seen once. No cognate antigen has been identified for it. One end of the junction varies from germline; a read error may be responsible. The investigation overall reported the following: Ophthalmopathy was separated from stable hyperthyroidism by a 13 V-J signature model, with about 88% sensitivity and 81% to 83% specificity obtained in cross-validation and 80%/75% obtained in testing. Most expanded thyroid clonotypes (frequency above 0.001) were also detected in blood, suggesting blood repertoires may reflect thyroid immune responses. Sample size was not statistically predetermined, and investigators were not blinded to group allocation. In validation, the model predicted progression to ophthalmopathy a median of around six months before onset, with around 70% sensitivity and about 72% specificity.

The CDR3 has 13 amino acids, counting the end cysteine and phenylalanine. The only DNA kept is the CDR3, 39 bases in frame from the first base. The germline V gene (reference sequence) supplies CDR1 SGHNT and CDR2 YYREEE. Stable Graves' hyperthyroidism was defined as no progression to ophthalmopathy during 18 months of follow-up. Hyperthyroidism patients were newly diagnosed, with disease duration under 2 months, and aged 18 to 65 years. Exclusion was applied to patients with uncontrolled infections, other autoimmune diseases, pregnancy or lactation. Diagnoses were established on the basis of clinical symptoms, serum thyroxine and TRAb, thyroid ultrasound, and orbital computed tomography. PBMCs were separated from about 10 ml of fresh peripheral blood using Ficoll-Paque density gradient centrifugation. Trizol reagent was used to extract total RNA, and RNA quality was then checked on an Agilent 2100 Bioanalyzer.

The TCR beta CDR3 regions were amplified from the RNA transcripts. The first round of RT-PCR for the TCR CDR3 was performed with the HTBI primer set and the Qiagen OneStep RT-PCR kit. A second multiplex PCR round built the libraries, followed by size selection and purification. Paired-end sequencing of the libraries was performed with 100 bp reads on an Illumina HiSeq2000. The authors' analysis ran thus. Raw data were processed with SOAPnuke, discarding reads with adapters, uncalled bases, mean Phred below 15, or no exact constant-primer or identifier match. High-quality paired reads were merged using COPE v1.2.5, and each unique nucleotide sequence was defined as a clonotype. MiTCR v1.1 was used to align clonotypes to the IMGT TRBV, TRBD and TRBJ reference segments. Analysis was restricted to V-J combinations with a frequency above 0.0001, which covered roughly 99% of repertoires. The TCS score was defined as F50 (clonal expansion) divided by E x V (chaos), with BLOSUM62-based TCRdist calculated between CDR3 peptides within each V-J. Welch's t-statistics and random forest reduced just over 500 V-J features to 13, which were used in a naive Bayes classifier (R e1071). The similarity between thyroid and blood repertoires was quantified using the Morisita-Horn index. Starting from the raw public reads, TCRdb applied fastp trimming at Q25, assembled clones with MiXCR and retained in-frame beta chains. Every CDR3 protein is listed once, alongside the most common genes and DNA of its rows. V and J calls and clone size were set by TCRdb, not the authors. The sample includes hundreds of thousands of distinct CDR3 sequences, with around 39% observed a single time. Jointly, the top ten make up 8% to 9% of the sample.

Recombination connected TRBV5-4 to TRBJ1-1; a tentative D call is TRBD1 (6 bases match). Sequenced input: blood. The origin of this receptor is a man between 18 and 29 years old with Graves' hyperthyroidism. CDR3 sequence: CASSAVGATEAFF. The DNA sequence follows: TGCGCCAGCAGCGCGGTGGGGGCGACTGAAGCTTTCTTT.